This paragraph covers one T cell receptor (beta chain) sequence. Antigen unknown. This entry is derived from a study of radiotherapy plus CTLA-4 blockade in lung cancer. Study summary: An objective response was seen in 15% to 20% of patients, and disease control in about 31%. Study findings and constraints: Per reports, early blood T cell clone dynamics, plus interferon-beta, forecast response most strongly. Peripheral blood showed expansion of tumor-derived TCR clones after radiotherapy and ipilimumab.

Focal radiation plus CTLA-4 blockade with ipilimumab was administered to patients who had chemo-refractory metastatic non-small-cell lung cancer. CDR3 size: 15 residues. Germline V gene data show CDR1 as KGHSH and CDR2 as LQKENI. Trimming at V came to 1 base and at J to 6 bases, leaving 7 bases not matched to a gene. Repertoires were generated with immunoSEQ multiplex PCR, while TCRdb's copy carries only in-frame clones and drops some. The sample includes over 60,000 clones, about nine tenths of them seen just once. This chain connects TRBV18 to TRBJ2-3, with 7 bases identical to TRBD2. The TCR sequence derives from a human donor with non-small cell lung cancer that progressed on radiotherapy plus ipilimumab. Sequencing used peripheral blood, obtained from a patient treated with radiotherapy plus ipilimumab. The CDR3 nucleotides read TGTGCCAGCTCACCACTAGCGGGTGGTAAGGATACGCAGTATTTT. It translates to CASSPLAGGKDTQYF.